The 17 T cell receptor beta chains given below trace back to one sample, sequenced in a study of naive and memory T cell subsets. Study-wide results and caveats: Especially in CD8 cells, naive repertoires contained a few larger clonotypes, possibly CD45RA-re-expressing memory cells.

No antigen is known for these receptors. An equimolar mix of two oligonucleotides served as the beta constant-region primer for TRBC1 and TRBC2. The ligated cDNA underwent four PCR rounds using SP2 and nested alpha and beta constant-region primers. TCRdb itself ran the UMI-ligation and nested PCR reads through MiXCR, one entry per CDR3 protein. The sample lists about 150,000 distinct CDR3 sequences; approximately 22% were seen once. Sequencing input: naive CD4+ T cells from blood. The receptors originated from a human donor in good health.

This clonotype was observed a handful of times. V usage is TRBV6-5 and J usage is TRBJ1-2; TRBD1 is a possible D gene (5 bases). The CDR3 sequence is 16 residues long. The V gene's germline CDR1 is MNHEY and CDR2 SVGAGI. With 5 bases removed from V and 4 bases from J, the gap between germline ends came to 20 bases. CDR3 amino acids: CASSARIGGGVYGYTF. CDR3 in DNA: TGTGCCAGCAGTGCCCGTATCGGCGGGGGGGTCTATGGCTACACCTTC.

CDR3 sequence reads: CASSTRTAKGQYF. As DNA, the CDR3 is TGTGCCAGCAGTACCCGGACAGCCAAGGGACAGTACTTC. V gene TRBV28 combines with J gene TRBJ2-7; D is possibly TRBD1 (6 bases). The ends were cut back, 5 bases at V and 10 bases at J, with 18 bases in the middle. Germline V CDR1 and CDR2: MDHEN, SYDVKM. The CDR3 extends over 13 amino acids.

CDR3 bases: TGCAGTGTTTGGGGGGCGGAAACCGCGGGGGAGCAGTACTTC. Translated, it gives CSVWGAETAGEQYF. The gene calls are TRBV20-1 and TRBJ2-7; D tentatively fits TRBD1 or TRBD2 (6 bases each). The ends were cut back, 7 bases at V and 7 bases at J, with 23 bases in the middle. Germline V gives CDR1 DFQATT, CDR2 SNEGSKA (reference sequence). The CDR3 runs to 14 residues.

This clonotype came up many times. The rearrangement links TRBV29-1 to TRBJ2-3; 8 bases are a match to TRBD1. The CDR3 has 12 amino acids. After removal of 3 bases from V and 6 bases from J, the junction contained 2 bases not matched to a gene. The germline V gene has CDR1 SQVTM and CDR2 ANQGSEA. CDR3 nucleotides: TGCAGCGTTGACAGGGGGCTTGATACGCAGTATTTT. Translating gives CSVDRGLDTQYF.

This clonotype was seen a few times. This chain joins TRBV4-3 and TRBJ2-1; D not certain. Looked up from germline, CDR1 is LGHNA and CDR2 is YSLEER. The CDR3 covers 14 residues. Trimming removed 4 bases from V and 3 bases from J, with 10 bases in between. CDR3: CASSRTDSYNEQFF. The CDR3 DNA sequence: TGCGCCAGCAGCCGAACAGATAGCTACAATGAGCAGTTCTTC.

The rearrangement uses TRBV28 and TRBJ2-5; D might be TRBD1 (6 bases). This CDR3 is 14 amino acids long. Germline CDR1 reads MDHEN; CDR2 reads SYDVKM. Trimming shortened V by 6 bases and J by 1 base, and 12 bases separated the two germline ends. DNA for the CDR3: TGTGCCAGCAGCTATAACAGGGTCCAAGAGACCCAGTACTTC. Its translation: CASSYNRVQETQYF.

This clonotype was counted between two and nine times. The chain has TRBV5-1 and TRBJ1-1; tentatively, D is TRBD1 (6 bases). The CDR3 length is 17 residues. CDR1 and CDR2 (germline): SGHRS, YFSETQ. V lost 2 bases to trimming and J lost 0 bases, with 17 bases between them. The CDR3: CASSFDQGFDLNTEAFF. The CDR3 DNA follows: TGCGCCAGCAGCTTCGACCAGGGGTTCGATCTGAACACTGAAGCTTTCTTT.

The sample holds many counts of this clonotype. CDR3: CASSDSGGRNEQFF. For the CDR3, the DNA is TGTGCCAGCAGTGACTCTGGCGGGAGGAATGAGCAGTTCTTC. The rearrangement joins TRBV6-4 to TRBJ2-1; TRBD2 aligns across 8 bases. The V and J ends lost 0 bases and 7 bases, in that order; junction bases with no gene match: 2. This CDR3 has 14 residues. The germline CDR1 and CDR2 sequences are MRHNA and SNTAGT.

This rearrangement joins TRBV20-1 to TRBJ1-1, with TRBD1 matching over 7 bases. V lost 1 base and J lost 5; bases outside the gene matches: 4. The CDR3 is made up of 13 amino acids. CDR1 and CDR2 (germline): DFQATT, SNEGSKA (reference sequence). The CDR3 here is CSARVGGKTEAFF. The CDR3 DNA reads as TGCAGTGCTAGAGTAGGGGGCAAAACTGAAGCTTTCTTT.

This clonotype was recorded a few times. The chain couples TRBV28 to TRBJ2-2, with D perhaps TRBD1 (5 bases). V lost 4 bases and J 0 bases, leaving 18 bases between the germline ends. There are 18 residues in the CDR3. Germline values: CDR1 MDHEN, CDR2 SYDVKM. CDR3 residues: CASSSPPAGWANTGELFF. In nucleotides, the CDR3 is TGTGCCAGCAGTTCCCCGCCAGCAGGGTGGGCGAACACCGGGGAGCTGTTTTTT.

This clonotype came up a few times. The chain couples TRBV11-2 to TRBJ2-1; D not certain. V shed 4 bases and J shed 15 bases, with 19 bases lying between them. Germline V gene data show CDR1 as SGHAT and CDR2 as FQNNGV. The CDR3 is 13 amino acids. The CDR3 sequence is CASSSGRSRGWFF. The CDR3, as DNA: TGTGCCAGCAGCTCGGGCCGGAGCCGAGGTTGGTTCTTC. The entire variable domain, with the rest obtained from reference TRBV11-2 and TRBJ2-1, is as follows: EAGVAQSPRYKIIEKRQSVAFWCNPISGHATLYWYQQILGQGPKLLIQFQNNGVVDDSQLPKDRFSAERLKGVDSTLKIQPAKLEDSAVYLCASSSGRSRGWFFGPGTRLTVL.

The chain has TRBV3-1 and TRBJ2-4; the match to TRBD2 covers 11 bases. Trimming took 4 bases from V and 7 from J; bases not matched to a gene: 0. The germline CDR1 and CDR2 sequences are LGHDT and YNNKEL (reference sequence). The length of the CDR3 is 13 residues. The CDR3 sequence: CASSPSGRNIQYF. The DNA for the CDR3 is TGTGCCAGCAGCCCTAGCGGGAGGAACATTCAGTACTTC.

This clonotype has just a few counts. The chain has TRBV7-6 and TRBJ2-7; no clear D gene. This CDR3 region has 11 residues. V was trimmed by 11 bases and J by 3 bases, leaving 11 bases between them. Germline CDR1 SGHVS, CDR2 FNYEAQ. In DNA form, the CDR3 reads TGTGCCGGCTCGCCGTTCTACGAGCAGTACTTC. This translates into CAGSPFYEQYF.

This clonotype was seen only a few times. The chain links TRBV7-6 to TRBJ2-1; 13 bases are shared with TRBD2. The CDR3 totals 19 residues. Germline values: CDR1 SGHVS, CDR2 FNYEAQ. The V gene end was trimmed by 1 base and the J gene end by 0 bases; junction bases not matched to a gene: 6. CDR3 in amino acids: CASSLGLAGGISSYNEQFF. The DNA of the CDR3 is TGTGCCAGCAGCTTAGGACTAGCGGGAGGCATTAGCTCCTACAATGAGCAGTTCTTC.

The rearrangement uses TRBV7-3 and TRBJ2-2, with a tentative D call TRBD1 (7 bases). In germline, CDR1 is SGHTA, CDR2 FQGTGA. With 5 bases removed from V and 4 bases from J, the gap between germline ends came to 17 bases. The CDR3 spans 16 residues. The CDR3 DNA reads as TGTGCCAGCAGCCCAGGGGGGACAATCAGCACCGGGGAGCTGTTTTTT. Translated, it gives CASSPGGTISTGELFF.

This clonotype appeared a few times. The chain combines TRBV4-3 with TRBJ2-1; no definite D call. This CDR3 region has 14 residues. V lost 0 bases and J 5 bases, leaving 8 bases between the germline ends. The V gene's germline CDR1 is LGHNA and CDR2 YSLEER. The CDR3 spells CASSQETADNEQFF. In nucleotides, the CDR3 is TGCGCCAGCAGCCAAGAGACGGCAGACAATGAGCAGTTCTTC.

This clonotype was seen a few times. This chain links TRBV5-1 with TRBJ2-1, with D perhaps given as TRBD1 or TRBD2 (5 bases each). V lost 2 bases to trimming and J lost 8 bases, with 14 bases between them. The CDR3 sequence is 14 residues long. Germline CDR1 is SGHRS and CDR2 is YFSETQ. The CDR3 DNA follows: TGCGCCAGCAGCTTCGGGGCCAGGGTGGATGAGCAGTTCTTC. Translation gives CASSFGARVDEQFF. The full variable domain, in which reference TRBV5-1 and TRBJ2-1 provide the parts outside the CDR3, is KAGVTQTPRYLIKTRGQQVTLSCSPISGHRSVSWYQQTPGQGLQFLFEYFSETQRNKGNFPGRFSGRQFSNSRSEMNVSTLELGDSALYLCASSFGARVDEQFFGPGTRLTVL.